Ten or more counts support the clone carrying this TCR beta chain. Its antigen is undetermined. The CDR3 totals 15 residues. The germline gives CDR1 SGHTA, CDR2 FQGNSA. The ends were cut back, 5 bases at V and 0 bases at J, with 11 bases in the middle. The record originates from a study of T cell repertoires in cytomegalovirus infection. MiXCR, run by TCRdb on the reads, gives a single entry per CDR3 protein. The sample shows about 340,000 distinct CDR3 sequences, 29% of them seen only once. Study observations and caveats: Frequencies of public TCR beta families were cumulated, and this identified carriers of CMV plus the relevant HLA.

The specimen comprised cultured PBMCs, sampled from culture after CMV antigen stimulation. This chain joins TRBV7-2 and TRBJ2-1; D is perhaps TRBD1 or TRBD2 (5 bases each). This receptor was identified in a human donor in good health (CMV status not recorded). Some clones in this sample may be carry-over from other donors' samples. The CDR3 DNA reads TGTGCCAGCAGCCCCGGGACCAACTCCTACAATGAGCAGTTCTTC. As protein: CASSPGTNSYNEQFF.